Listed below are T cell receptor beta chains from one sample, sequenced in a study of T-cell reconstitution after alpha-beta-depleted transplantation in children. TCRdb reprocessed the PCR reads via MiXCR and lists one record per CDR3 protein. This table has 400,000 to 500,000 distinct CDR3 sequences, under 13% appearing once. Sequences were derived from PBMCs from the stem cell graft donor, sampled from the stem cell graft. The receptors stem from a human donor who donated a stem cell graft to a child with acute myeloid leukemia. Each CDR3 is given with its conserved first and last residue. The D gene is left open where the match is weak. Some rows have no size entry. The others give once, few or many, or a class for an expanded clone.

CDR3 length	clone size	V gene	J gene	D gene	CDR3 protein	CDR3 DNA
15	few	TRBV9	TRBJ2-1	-	CASSGDGNSYNEQFF	TGTGCCAGCAGCGGGGACGGCAACTCCTACAATGAGCAGTTCTTC
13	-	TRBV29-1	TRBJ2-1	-	CSVAQSEWSEQFF	TGCAGCGTCGCCCAATCGGAGTGGAGTGAGCAGTTCTTC
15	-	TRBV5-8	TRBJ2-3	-	CASSGGTSPGQGQYF	TGTGCCAGCAGCGGGGGGACTTCCCCCGGCCAGGGGCAGTATTTT
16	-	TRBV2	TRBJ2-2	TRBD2	CASRPPGTSGTGELFF	TGTGCCAGCAGACCCCCCGGGACTAGCGGTACCGGGGAGCTGTTTTTT
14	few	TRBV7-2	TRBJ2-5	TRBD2	CASSIGLEQETQYF	TGTGCCAGCAGCATAGGACTAGAGCAAGAGACCCAGTACTTC
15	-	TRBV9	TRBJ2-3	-	CASSVDRARSDTQYF	TGTGCCAGCAGCGTAGATCGGGCCCGGAGCGATACGCAGTATTTT
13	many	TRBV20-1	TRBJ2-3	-	CSAVRSSTDTQYF	TGCAGTGCTGTCCGTTCCAGCACAGATACGCAGTATTTT
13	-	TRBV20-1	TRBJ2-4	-	CSAESVLKNIQYF	TGCAGTGCTGAAAGCGTCCTTAAAAACATTCAGTACTTC
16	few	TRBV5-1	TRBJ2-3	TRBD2	CASSLTSGMSSDTQYF	TGCGCCAGCAGCTTGACTAGCGGGATGTCGTCAGATACGCAGTATTTT
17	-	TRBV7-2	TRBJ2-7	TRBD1	CASSFNTGTGGSYEQYF	TGTGCCAGCAGTTTCAACACCGGGACAGGGGGATCCTACGAGCAGTACTTC
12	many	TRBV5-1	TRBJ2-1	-	CASSLASNEQFF	TGCGCCAGCAGCTTGGCCAGCAATGAGCAGTTCTTC
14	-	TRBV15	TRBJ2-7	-	CATSRASQDYEQYF	TGTGCCACCAGCAGAGCCAGCCAAGACTACGAGCAGTACTTC
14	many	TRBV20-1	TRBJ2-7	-	CSASGKTVTYEQYF	TGCAGTGCTAGCGGAAAGACAGTTACCTACGAGCAGTACTTC
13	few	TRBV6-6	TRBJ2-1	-	CASSYYAYNEQFF	TGTGCCAGCAGTTACTATGCCTACAATGAGCAGTTCTTC
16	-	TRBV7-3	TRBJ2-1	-	CASSTRGGQFRSEQFF	TGTGCCAGCAGCACTCGAGGGGGGCAATTTAGGAGTGAGCAGTTCTTC
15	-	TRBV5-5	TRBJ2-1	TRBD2	CASSLVFLAGNEQFF	TGTGCCAGCAGCTTGGTATTCCTAGCGGGGAATGAGCAGTTCTTC
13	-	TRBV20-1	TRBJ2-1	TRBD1	CSAPGQAYNEQFF	TGCAGTGCACCGGGACAGGCCTACAATGAGCAGTTCTTC
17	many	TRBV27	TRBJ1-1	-	CASSHRPGWTVNTEAFF	TGTGCCAGCAGCCACAGACCGGGGTGGACGGTCAACACTGAAGCTTTCTTT
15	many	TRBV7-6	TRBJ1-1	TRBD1	CASSLGTGWNTEAFF	TGTGCCAGCAGCTTGGGGACAGGGTGGAACACTGAAGCTTTCTTT
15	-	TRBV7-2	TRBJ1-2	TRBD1	CASSFTTGVAYGYTF	TGTGCCAGCAGCTTCACTACAGGGGTCGCCTATGGCTACACCTTC
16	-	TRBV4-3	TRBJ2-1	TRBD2	CASSQTVGTRSNEQFF	TGCGCCAGCAGCCAAACCGTAGGGACTAGGAGCAATGAGCAGTTCTTC
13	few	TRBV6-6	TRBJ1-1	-	CASTAGSNTEAFF	TGTGCCAGCACCGCAGGCTCGAACACTGAAGCTTTCTTT
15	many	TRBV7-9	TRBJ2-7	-	CASSPRTASRYEQYF	TGTGCCAGCAGCCCCCGGACCGCATCGCGGTACGAGCAGTACTTC
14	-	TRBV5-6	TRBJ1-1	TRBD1	CASSTTGGDTEAFF	TGTGCCAGCAGCACTACAGGGGGAGACACTGAAGCTTTCTTT
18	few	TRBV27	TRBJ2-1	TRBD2	CASSLISSGASSYNEQFF	TGTGCCAGCAGTTTAATTTCTAGCGGGGCCAGCTCCTACAATGAGCAGTTCTTC
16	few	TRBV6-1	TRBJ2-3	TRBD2	CASNIAGGLGTDTQYF	TGTGCCAGCAATATAGCGGGAGGGCTTGGCACAGATACGCAGTATTTT
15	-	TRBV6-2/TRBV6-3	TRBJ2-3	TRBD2	CASSHTSGGADTQYF	TGTGCCAGCAGTCATACTAGCGGGGGTGCCGATACGCAGTATTTT
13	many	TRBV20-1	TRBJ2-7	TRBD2	CSALTSGKNEQYF	TGCAGTGCACTAACTAGCGGGAAAAACGAGCAGTACTTC
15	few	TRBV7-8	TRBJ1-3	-	CASSLDAHSGNTIYF	TGTGCCAGCAGCTTGGACGCACACTCTGGAAACACCATATATTTT
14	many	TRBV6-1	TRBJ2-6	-	CASSPLGGANVLTF	TGTGCCAGCAGTCCCCTTGGCGGGGCCAACGTCCTGACTTTC
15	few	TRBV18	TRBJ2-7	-	CASSPSSGHLYEQYF	TGTGCCAGCTCACCGTCCTCGGGGCACCTCTACGAGCAGTACTTC
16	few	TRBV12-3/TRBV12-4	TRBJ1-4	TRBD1	CASSNPGQGRGEKLFF	TGTGCCAGCAGTAACCCGGGACAGGGCCGGGGGGAAAAACTGTTTTTT
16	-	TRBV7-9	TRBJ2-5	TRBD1	CASSPRDTGGRETQYF	TGTGCCAGCAGCCCCAGAGATACAGGGGGCCGCGAGACCCAGTACTTC
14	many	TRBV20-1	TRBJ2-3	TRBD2	CSAKLARAADTQYF	TGCAGTGCTAAACTAGCGAGGGCGGCAGATACGCAGTATTTT
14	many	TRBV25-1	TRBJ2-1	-	CASSDRSSYNEQFF	TGTGCCAGCAGTGACAGGAGCTCCTACAATGAGCAGTTCTTC
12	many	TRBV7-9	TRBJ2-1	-	CASRGMDNEQFF	TGTGCCAGCAGGGGAATGGACAATGAGCAGTTCTTC
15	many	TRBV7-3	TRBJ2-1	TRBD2	CASSFTTSGYNEQFF	TGTGCCAGCAGCTTTACGACTAGCGGATACAATGAGCAGTTCTTC
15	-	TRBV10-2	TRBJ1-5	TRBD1	CASRPGQHSNQPQHF	TGCGCCAGCAGACCGGGACAGCATAGCAATCAGCCCCAGCATTTT
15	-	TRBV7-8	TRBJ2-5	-	CASSLSAGMAETQYF	TGTGCCAGCAGCTTATCGGCTGGGATGGCGGAGACCCAGTACTTC
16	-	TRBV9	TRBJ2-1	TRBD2	CASSASGAGSNNEQFF	TGTGCCAGCAGCGCCAGCGGGGCGGGGTCCAACAATGAGCAGTTCTTC
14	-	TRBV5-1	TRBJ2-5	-	CASSLAGTKETQYF	TGCGCCAGCAGCTTGGCCGGGACGAAAGAGACCCAGTACTTC
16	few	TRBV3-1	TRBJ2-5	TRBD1	CASSQQGAGGQETQYF	TGTGCCAGCAGCCAACAGGGGGCGGGTGGCCAAGAGACCCAGTACTTC
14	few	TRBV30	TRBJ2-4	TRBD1	CAWEGQGAKNIQYF	TGTGCCTGGGAAGGACAGGGAGCCAAAAACATTCAGTACTTC
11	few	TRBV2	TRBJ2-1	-	CASGEENEQFF	TGTGCCAGCGGCGAGGAAAATGAGCAGTTCTTC
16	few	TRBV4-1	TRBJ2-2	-	CASSHPQGSYTGELFF	TGCGCCAGCAGCCATCCCCAGGGGAGTTACACCGGGGAGCTGTTTTTT
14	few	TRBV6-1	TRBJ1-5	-	CASGLEAYNQPQHF	TGTGCCAGCGGACTTGAGGCCTACAATCAGCCCCAGCATTTT
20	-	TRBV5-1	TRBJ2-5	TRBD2	CASSLPKPGTSVQLQETQYF	TGCGCCAGCAGCCTTCCGAAGCCCGGGACTAGCGTGCAACTCCAAGAGACCCAGTACTTC